This TCR beta chain was identified during a study of blood T cell repertoires in COVID-19. At the level of the study: The United States, Italy and Spain supplied acute and convalescent COVID-19 samples. T cells, B-cell-depleted T cells, or PBMCs supplied cDNA or gDNA.

The CDR3 covers 14 residues. Trimming at V came to 8 bases and at J to 0 bases, leaving 6 bases not matched to a gene. Germline loops: CDR1 MNHEY, CDR2 SVGAGI. In the original workflow: The assay estimated nucleated cells by amplifying reference gene primers. Assay: immunoSEQ multiplex PCR; the TCRdb copy retains only in-frame clones and omits some. That table gives V, J and clone size, and the DNA gave D and trimming. The table has more than 55,000 clones, 82% seen once. The sample was peripheral blood. The sequence derives from a woman aged 80 or older with acute or convalescent COVID-19. The chain uses TRBV6-5 and TRBJ1-1; 7 bases are a match to TRBD1. The CDR3 DNA follows: TGTGCCAGCCTTCGGACAGGCTTGAACACTGAAGCTTTCTTT. Protein: CASLRTGLNTEAFF.